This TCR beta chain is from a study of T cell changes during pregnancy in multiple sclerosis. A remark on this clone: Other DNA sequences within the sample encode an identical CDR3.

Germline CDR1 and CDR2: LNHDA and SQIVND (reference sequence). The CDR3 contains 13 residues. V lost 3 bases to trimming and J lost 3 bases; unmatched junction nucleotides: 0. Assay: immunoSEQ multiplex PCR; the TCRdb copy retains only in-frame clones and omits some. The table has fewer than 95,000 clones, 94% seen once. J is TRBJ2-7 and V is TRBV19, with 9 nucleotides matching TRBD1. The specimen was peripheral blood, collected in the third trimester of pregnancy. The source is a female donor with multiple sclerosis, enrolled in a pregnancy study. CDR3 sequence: CASSMGQGYEQYF. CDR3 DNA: TGTGCCAGTAGTATGGGACAGGGCTACGAGCAGTACTTC.